The 10 T cell receptor beta chains below come from one sample, sequenced in a study of shared clonotypes between healthy human individuals. Assay: immunoSEQ multiplex PCR; the TCRdb copy retains only in-frame clones and omits some. The sample includes 190,000 or so clones, 60% to 75% of them seen just once. Sequenced input: memory CD4+ T cells sorted from blood. As to subset: CD45RA-negative fraction. The receptors originated from a man between 25 and 39 years old in good health.

The chain joins TRBV4-2 to TRBJ2-7, with 11 bases fitting TRBD1. Germline CDR1 LGHNA, CDR2 YNFKEQ. The CDR3 has 18 amino acids. V lost 4 bases, J lost 2 bases, and 13 bases stayed unmatched. The DNA for the CDR3 is TGTGCCAGCAGCCTCCGGTCGGACAGGGGGCCGTCGACCTACGAGCAGTACTTC. It is translated as CASSLRSDRGPSTYEQYF.

At least ten counts were recorded for this clone. The genes are TRBV25-1 and TRBJ1-2; D is uncertain. V shed 4 bases and J shed 4 bases, with 10 bases lying between them. The CDR3 totals 13 residues. The germline CDR1 and CDR2 sequences are MGHDK and SYGVNS. CDR3 loop: CASSVYLSYGYTF. The CDR3 DNA sequence: TGTGCCAGCAGTGTTTACCTCTCCTATGGCTACACCTTC.

The V call is TRBV5-5, the J call TRBJ2-2, with TRBD1 matching 9 bases. The CDR3 contains 17 residues. V shed 2 bases and J 5 bases; nucleotides not matched to a gene: 10. The germline CDR1 and CDR2 sequences are SGHKS and YYEKEE (reference sequence). CDR3 sequence (DNA): TGTGCCAGCAGCTTAAAGTTAGGACAGGGGAAAACCGGGGAGCTGTTTTTT. It translates to CASSLKLGQGKTGELFF.

Note on this clone: At one boundary the junction diverges from the germline segment, which might be a read error. The sample carries other DNA sequences with the same CDR3. This chain uses TRBV7-2 with TRBJ2-7; D possibly corresponds to TRBD1 (5 bases). There are 14 residues in the CDR3. CDR1 and CDR2 from the germline V gene are SGHTA and FQGNSA. The CDR3 DNA reads TGTGCCAGCAGCTTAATGTCCAGGCAGGGCGAGCAGTATTTC. This sequence encodes CASSLMSRQGEQYF.

This rearrangement joins TRBV7-2 to TRBJ2-3; the match to TRBD2 covers 9 bases. The CDR3 sequence is 14 residues long. The germline CDR1 and CDR2 sequences are SGHTA and FQGNSA. V shed 5 bases and J 6 bases; nucleotides not matched to a gene: 6. CDR3 region: CASSLGTSSDTQYF. The CDR3 DNA sequence: TGTGCCAGCAGCCTCGGGACTAGCTCTGATACGCAGTATTTT. Based on the CDR3 plus reference TRBV7-2 and TRBJ2-3, the full variable domain is GAGVSQSPSNKVTEKGKDVELRCDPISGHTALYWYRQSLGQGLEFLIYFQGNSAPDKSGLPSDRFSAERTGGSVSTLTIQRTQQEDSAVYLCASSLGTSSDTQYFGPGTRLTVL.

The chain links TRBV5-1 to TRBJ2-3; 9 bases line up with TRBD2. The CDR3 extends over 14 amino acids. The germline V gene encodes CDR1 SGHRS and CDR2 YFSETQ. V dropped 3 bases and J dropped 6; count of bases not matched to a gene: 5. The CDR3 region is CASSWGLAQDTQYF. The DNA for the CDR3 is TGCGCCAGCAGCTGGGGACTAGCCCAGGATACGCAGTATTTT. Complete variable domain (other parts from reference TRBV5-1 and TRBJ2-3): KAGVTQTPRYLIKTRGQQVTLSCSPISGHRSVSWYQQTPGQGLQFLFEYFSETQRNKGNFPGRFSGRQFSNSRSEMNVSTLELGDSALYLCASSWGLAQDTQYFGPGTRLTVL.

This clone was seen more than once but under ten times. CDR3 sequence (DNA): TGTGCCAGCAGCCAAGGGCTCGTAAATGAAAAACTGTTTTTT. Amino acids: CASSQGLVNEKLFF. The V gene is TRBV4-2, the J gene TRBJ1-4; D gene uncertain. V was trimmed by 1 base and J by 5 bases, leaving 8 bases between them. Germline CDR1 reads LGHNA; CDR2 reads YNFKEQ. The CDR3 totals 14 residues.

This clone was seen a handful of times. V usage is TRBV11-2 and J usage is TRBJ2-7; D is undetermined. The CDR3 extends over 13 amino acids. V was shortened by 5 bases and J by 7 bases, with 15 bases between the two germline ends. CDR1 is SGHAT, CDR2 FQNNGV, per germline. The CDR3 loop reads CASSLSLQQEQYF. DNA for the CDR3: TGTGCCAGCAGCCTCTCCCTCCAACAAGAGCAGTACTTC.

V usage is TRBV7-2 and J usage is TRBJ2-2; D is perhaps TRBD1 (6 bases). V was trimmed by 1 base and J by 7 bases, leaving 10 bases between them. The CDR3 is made up of 14 amino acids. Germline V gives CDR1 SGHTA, CDR2 FQGNSA. This CDR3 is CASSLDRVYGELFF. The CDR3 coding sequence is TGTGCCAGCAGCTTAGACAGGGTTTACGGGGAGCTGTTTTTT.

This rearrangement joins TRBV27 to TRBJ2-7; 12 bases agree with TRBD2. With V trimmed by 5 bases and J by 3 bases, 11 bases remained unmatched. From germline, CDR1 is MNHEY and CDR2 SMNVEV (reference sequence). The CDR3 runs 17 residues. The CDR3 region has the DNA TGTGCCAGCAGTAAGACTAGCGGGAGCGGCCTCGTCTACGAGCAGTACTTC. Its protein product is CASSKTSGSGLVYEQYF.